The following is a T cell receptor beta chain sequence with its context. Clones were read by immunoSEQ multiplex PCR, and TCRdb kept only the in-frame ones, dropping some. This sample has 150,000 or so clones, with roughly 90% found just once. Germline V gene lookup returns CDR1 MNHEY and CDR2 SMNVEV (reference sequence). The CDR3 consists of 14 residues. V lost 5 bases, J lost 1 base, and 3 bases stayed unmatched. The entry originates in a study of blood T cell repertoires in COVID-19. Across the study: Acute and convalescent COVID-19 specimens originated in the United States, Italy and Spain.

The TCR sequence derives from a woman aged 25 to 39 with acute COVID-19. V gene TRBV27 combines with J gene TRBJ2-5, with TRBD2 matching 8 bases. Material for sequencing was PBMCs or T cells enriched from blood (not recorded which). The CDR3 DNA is TGTGCCAGCAGTCAGCGGGGGTTCCAAGAGACCCAGTACTTC. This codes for CASSQRGFQETQYF.